The subject of this entry is one T cell receptor beta chain. The record originates from a study of blood T cell repertoires in COVID-19. Study information: Acute-phase and convalescent COVID-19 samples originated in the United States, Italy and Spain.

Germline V lookup: CDR1 KGHDR, CDR2 SFDVKD. The J segment lost 5 bases and the V segment lost 2 bases, leaving 4 bases of the junction unmatched. The CDR3 length is 16 residues. Sequenced by immunoSEQ multiplex PCR; TCRdb stores in-frame clones only, minus some. The sample carries roughly 120,000 clones, over 75% recorded once. The chain couples TRBV24-1 to TRBJ1-6; 8 nucleotides align to TRBD1. Sequencing was carried out using peripheral blood. The source is a man aged 50 to 60 with acute or convalescent COVID-19. The CDR3 DNA is TGTGCCACCAGTGATTCGGACAGGGAGGATAATTCACCCCTCCACTTT. Translation gives CATSDSDREDNSPLHF.